The next 9 T cell receptor beta chains were all read from a single sample in a study of technical replicates of blood from a handful of donors. The table came from immunoSEQ multiplex PCR; TCRdb's copy has only in-frame clones and leaves some out. The sample consists of tens of thousands of clones, 93% of them appearing once. The sequenced material came from T cells isolated from PBMCs. These receptor sequences come from a human donor in good health.

The table lists this clone with a few counts. The CDR3 reads CASGLAGGEQYF. CDR3 bases: TGCGCCAGCGGACTAGCGGGAGGCGAGCAGTACTTC. The chain links TRBV5-1 to TRBJ2-7, with 14 bases fitting TRBD2. This CDR3 comprises 12 residues. Per the germline V gene, CDR1 is SGHRS and CDR2 is YFSETQ. The J segment lost 6 bases and the V segment lost 7 bases, leaving 0 bases of the junction unmatched.

This chain joins TRBV5-1 and TRBJ1-4; TRBD1 might be the D (6 bases). Germline V gene sequence: CDR1 SGHRS, CDR2 YFSETQ. The V gene lost 4 bases and the J gene lost 6 bases, with 13 bases spanning the gap. The CDR3 length is 14 residues. CDR3 bases: TGCGCCAGCAGCCCCCTGGACAGTGATGAAAAACTGTTTTTT. Protein sequence: CASSPLDSDEKLFF.

The CDR3 DNA is TGTGCCAGCAGCCCAGGTGGCAGGTCCTACGAGCAGTACTTC. Translated, it gives CASSPGGRSYEQYF. The rearrangement joins TRBV4-2 to TRBJ2-7; no firm D call. V was shortened by 4 bases and J by 1 base, with 11 bases between the two germline ends. The CDR3 consists of 14 residues. Germline CDR1 reads LGHNA; CDR2 reads YNFKEQ.

This chain links TRBV6-5 with TRBJ2-2; weak D call: TRBD1 (6 bases). The CDR3 sequence is 14 residues long. Between the trimmed V and J ends, which lost 3 bases and 7 bases, there was a span of 12 bases. Germline CDR1 MNHEY, CDR2 SVGAGI. The CDR3 bases are TGTGCCAGCAGTTATAACAGGGACGGCGGGGAGCTGTTTTTT. Its translation: CASSYNRDGGELFF.

In DNA, the CDR3 is TGTGCCTGGAGTGAAGGGGTTGTGGGAGATACGCAGTATTTT. Translated: CAWSEGVVGDTQYF. The rearrangement joins TRBV30 to TRBJ2-3; D is perhaps TRBD1 (5 bases). This CDR3 region has 14 residues. V was clipped by 1 base and J by 5 bases, with 13 bases between them. Germline V CDR1 and CDR2: GTSNPN, SVGIG (reference sequence).

CDR3 nucleotide sequence: TGTGCCAGCAGCGAACGCTTGACTAGCGGTTTCACAGATACGCAGTATTTT. It is translated as CASSERLTSGFTDTQYF. The chain uses TRBV11-3 and TRBJ2-3; 9 nucleotides agree with TRBD2. Germline CDR1 is SGHNT and CDR2 is YENEEA. This CDR3 has 17 residues. The V gene end was trimmed by 5 bases and the J gene end by 2 bases; junction bases not matched to a gene: 11.

This rearrangement joins TRBV7-3 to TRBJ1-2; D is undetermined. CDR1 is SGHTA, CDR2 FQGTGA, per germline. V was pared by 5 bases and J by 1 base, with 8 bases between. The CDR3 is 13 amino acids. The CDR3 loop is CASSPSLNYGYTF. CDR3 nucleotide sequence: TGTGCCAGCAGCCCGAGTCTTAACTATGGCTACACCTTC.

V is TRBV14 and J is TRBJ2-1; 8 positions match TRBD2. The CDR3 has 16 amino acids. Germline loops: CDR1 SGHDN, CDR2 FVKESK. Unmatched junction bases numbered 6, after V lost 2 bases and J lost 3 bases. The CDR3 nucleotides read TGTGCCAGCAGCCAACCAATAGCGGGGTACTACAATGAGCAGTTCTTC. Amino acids: CASSQPIAGYYNEQFF.

The V call is TRBV19, the J call TRBJ1-1, with 7 positions matching TRBD1. The CDR3 is made up of 17 amino acids. J gave up 1 base and V 8 bases, and 16 bases lay outside the gene matches. Germline assignment: CDR1 LNHDA and CDR2 SQIVND (reference sequence). The CDR3: CASLTRGGAWTNTEAFF. CDR3 sequence (DNA): TGTGCCAGTCTAACTCGAGGGGGCGCTTGGACGAACACTGAAGCTTTCTTT.